This is a list of T cell receptor beta chains from one sample in a study of PD-L1 blockade in urothelial cancer. Assay: immunoSEQ multiplex PCR; the TCRdb copy retains only in-frame clones and omits some. The data contain under 55,000 clones, approximately 90% of them seen just once; the ten biggest clones take up 25%. This sample comprised PBMCs, obtained around atezolizumab (anti-PD-L1) treatment. Receptors were obtained from a donor aged 40 or over with urothelial cancer. CDR3s include the opening cysteine and the closing phenylalanine or tryptophan. A D gene is named only where the DNA matches it firmly. Clone sizes are given selectively: once, few, many, or a class where the clone is expanded.

d_call j_call v_call clone_size cdr3_nt cdr3_aa
TRBD1 TRBJ1-5 TRBV19 - TGTGCCAGTACCATGGGACAGGGCAATCAGCCCCAGCATTTT CASTMGQGNQPQHF
- TRBJ2-1 TRBV7-9 once TGTGCCAGCAGCTTCGGGGAGGGGGGGTACAATGAGCAGTTCTTC CASSFGEGGYNEQFF
TRBD2 TRBJ2-3 TRBV4-1 few TGCGCCAGCAGCCCTCTCCTCGGGACTAGCGGAACAGATACGCAGTATTTT CASSPLLGTSGTDTQYF
- TRBJ1-2 TRBV29-1 few TGCAGCACAGGGAGCGACTATGGCTACACCTTC CSTGSDYGYTF
- TRBJ2-6 TRBV10-3 - TGTGCCATCAGTGGTCAGGTTCTTAGCTCTGGGGCCAACGTCCTGACTTTC CAISGQVLSSGANVLTF
- TRBJ1-2 TRBV4-3 - TGCGCCAGCAGCCAAGACCGGGGACTGGGCTATGGCTACACCTTC CASSQDRGLGYGYTF
- TRBJ1-3 TRBV18 - TGTGCCAGCTCACCTGCATTCCTCCGGAACACCATATATTTT CASSPAFLRNTIYF
TRBD1 TRBJ2-1 TRBV4-2 - TGTGCCAGCACACCGGGACAGGGATACAATGAGCAGTTCTTC CASTPGQGYNEQFF
- TRBJ2-5 TRBV10-3 - TGTGCCATCAGTGGGGAGGGGGGGGAGACCCAGTACTTC CAISGEGGETQYF
- TRBJ2-2 TRBV18 few TGTGCCAGCTCACCATTACAGGCCTCCACCGGGGAGCTGTTTTTT CASSPLQASTGELFF
- TRBJ1-2 TRBV19 - TGTGCCAGTAGTGCCTCGACAGGATATGGCTACACCTTC CASSASTGYGYTF
- TRBJ1-1 TRBV18 - TGTGCCAGCTCACCAGTGGGGGGGGGCACTGAAGCTTTCTTT CASSPVGGGTEAFF
- TRBJ2-7 TRBV7-9 - TGTGCCAGCAGAGACACGGGCCTCAGGACTCCCTACGAGCAGTACTTC CASRDTGLRTPYEQYF
- TRBJ1-5 TRBV27 - TGTGCCAGCAGCAGAATCTTCGACAGGTTAGGGCCCCAGCATTTT CASSRIFDRLGPQHF
- TRBJ1-5 TRBV4-2 - TGTGCCAGCAGCCAAGGACACAGCCTCAATCAGCCCCAGCATTTT CASSQGHSLNQPQHF
TRBD1 TRBJ2-2 TRBV18 - TGTGCCAGCTCGCCGGACAGGGGGCCCGGGGAGCTGTTTTTT CASSPDRGPGELFF
- TRBJ2-7 TRBV12-5 once TGTGCTAGTGGAGATACGAGCTCCTACGAGCAGTACTTC CASGDTSSYEQYF
- TRBJ2-7 TRBV27 - TGTGCCAGCAGTCCCCCGACAGACTTCTCCTACGAGCAGTACTTC CASSPPTDFSYEQYF
- TRBJ1-1 TRBV4-2 - TGTGCCAGCAGCCCAGGGTTGAACACTGAAGCTTTCTTT CASSPGLNTEAFF
TRBD1 TRBJ1-5 TRBV7-7 - TGTGCTAGCAGCTGCCGGGACAGGGGGCGGGTGGGCAATCAGCCCCAGCATTTT CASSCRDRGRVGNQPQHF
TRBD1 TRBJ2-1 TRBV4-3 - TGCGCCAGCAGCCAAGATGGGGGACAGGCCGCCCTACGTCCTTACAATGAGCAGTTCTTC CASSQDGGQAALRPYNEQFF
TRBD2 TRBJ2-7 TRBV19 - TGTGCCAGTAGTATAGCTCCTGTGGGAGGGGCCGAGCAGTACTTC CASSIAPVGGAEQYF
TRBD1 TRBJ1-2 TRBV27 - TGTGCCAGCACCCCCTCAGGGGGGTCCTATGGCTACACCTTC CASTPSGGSYGYTF
TRBD1 TRBJ2-6 TRBV7-6 - TGTGCCAGCACCCCTCTCCGGGGGGACAGGGGGCCTTCTGGGGCCAACGTCCTGACTTTC CASTPLRGDRGPSGANVLTF
TRBD2 TRBJ2-2 TRBV6-5 - TGTGCCAGCAGGCGGGAGGGCCGGGGCACCGGGGAGCTGTTTTTT CASRREGRGTGELFF
TRBD1 TRBJ1-1 TRBV13 - TGTGCCAGCAGCTTAGGCGGGACAGGGAGAGGGGGTGAAGCTTTCTTT CASSLGGTGRGGEAFF
- TRBJ2-1 TRBV20-1 - TGCAGTGCTATCAACTACAATGAGCAGTTCTTC CSAINYNEQFF
- TRBJ1-4 TRBV19 - TGTGCCAGTAGTATTGACAGCTACAATGAAAAACTGTTTTTT CASSIDSYNEKLFF
TRBD1 TRBJ2-2 TRBV6-5 few TGTGCCAGCACAGGGGACAGGTCCACCGGGGAGCTGTTTTTT CASTGDRSTGELFF
TRBD1 TRBJ1-1 TRBV5-1 - TGCGCCAGCAGCTTGGGGCCAGGGGGGAACACTGAAGCTTTCTTT CASSLGPGGNTEAFF
- TRBJ1-2 TRBV27 - TGTGCCAGCAGTAACCGGGACATAGGGGGCTACACCTTC CASSNRDIGGYTF
- TRBJ2-5 TRBV7-2 - TGTGCCAGCAGCTTGATAGGGGGAGAGACCCAGTACTTC CASSLIGGETQYF
- TRBJ2-4 TRBV5-5 once TGTGCCAGCAGCTTGGTAGGCCCGACCGGGTATCGAGCCAAAAACATTCAGTACTTC CASSLVGPTGYRAKNIQYF
TRBD1 TRBJ2-1 TRBV11-2 - TGTGCCAGCAGCCCAGGGACAGGTCACTACAATGAGCAGTTCTTC CASSPGTGHYNEQFF
TRBD1 TRBJ2-7 TRBV15 - TGTGCCACCAGCCCAGGGGGCTCGTCGCGGCAGTACTTC CATSPGGSSRQYF
- TRBJ1-1 TRBV5-6 - TGTGCCAGCAGCTTGTGGGGGGGATGGAGCGCTGAAGCTTTCTTT CASSLWGGWSAEAFF
TRBD1 TRBJ2-1 TRBV2 - TGTGCCAGCAGTGGGGGCCAGGGGGCTAATGAGCAGTTCTTC CASSGGQGANEQFF
TRBD1 TRBJ2-7 TRBV5-5 - TGTGCCAGCAGGTGGGGGACAGGGGCCCGCGAGCAGTACTTC CASRWGTGAREQYF
TRBD2 TRBJ2-5 TRBV6-5 - TGTGCCAGCAGTCCCCCAGGACTAGCGGGTCGGGGCCAGTACTTC CASSPPGLAGRGQYF
TRBD2 TRBJ2-7 TRBV4-2 - TGTGCCAGCAGCCCCCAATCGGGACTAGCGGGAACAGGCTACGAGCAGTACTTC CASSPQSGLAGTGYEQYF
- TRBJ1-1 TRBV2 - TGTGCCACAACACCTCTAGGGCAGGGGTTGAACACTGAAGCTTTCTTT CATTPLGQGLNTEAFF
TRBD1 TRBJ1-2 TRBV18 - TGTGCCAGCTCACCACCGGCCGGGACAGGGTCGGGCTACACCTTC CASSPPAGTGSGYTF
- TRBJ2-4 TRBV2 - TGTGCCGCCCAGACCGAACAGGTGGGGCTGCAGTACTTC CAAQTEQVGLQYF
TRBD1 TRBJ2-7 TRBV27 - TGTGCCAGCAAAGGACAGGGGGCGTACGAGCAGTACTTC CASKGQGAYEQYF
- TRBJ2-7 TRBV6-5 - TGTGCCAGCAGTTACAGGGGGAAGAACGAGCAGTACTTC CASSYRGKNEQYF
TRBD2 TRBJ2-2 TRBV30 once TGTGCCTGGAGTGGGGCGGGAGAGGGCACCGGGGAGCTGTTTTTT CAWSGAGEGTGELFF
TRBD2 TRBJ2-4 TRBV6-6 - TGTGCCAGCAGTTCCTCTGAGGGAGCGGGAGCGAACATTCAGTACTTC CASSSSEGAGANIQYF
- TRBJ2-3 TRBV2 few TGTGCCAGCAGTGACGGGGAGGCCGATACGCAGTATTTT CASSDGEADTQYF
- TRBJ2-5 TRBV7-9 few TGTGCCAGCAGCTTAGGGGGCAGCGCAGAGACCCAGTACTTC CASSLGGSAETQYF
TRBD2 TRBJ2-1 TRBV6-1 - TGTGCCAGCAGTCCCGGACTAGCGGGGGGAAATGAGCAGTTCTTC CASSPGLAGGNEQFF
- TRBJ1-2 TRBV7-8 - TGTGCCAGCACCCTAAGCCGGGTAAACTATGGCTACACCTTC CASTLSRVNYGYTF
- TRBJ2-5 TRBV5-5 - TGTGCCAGCACCAAGGGACTGGAAGAGACCCAGTACTTC CASTKGLEETQYF
- TRBJ1-1 TRBV30 - TGTGCCTGGAGCCCTATAACAAGCGCGAACACTGAAGCTTTCTTT CAWSPITSANTEAFF